Following are 27 T cell receptor beta chains from one sample sequenced in a study of CD8 T cells in ankylosing spondylitis. In TCRdb, the 5' RACE reads were re-called with MiXCR into one record per CDR3 protein. The table has approximately 140,000 distinct CDR3 sequences, around two fifths seen once. Sequences were obtained from synovial fluid, either unsorted or a sorted T cell fraction (not recorded which). These TCRs come from a male donor with ankylosing spondylitis.

This clonotype has a handful of counts. The V call is TRBV5-1, the J call TRBJ2-3; 7 nucleotides agree with TRBD1. V lost 3 bases to trimming and J lost 4 bases; unmatched junction nucleotides: 8. The CDR3 covers 15 residues. Germline CDR1 is SGHRS and CDR2 is YFSETQ. CDR3 DNA sequence: TGCGCCAGCAGCTATGGGACAGTGGGTGCAGATACGCAGTATTTT. Its translation: CASSYGTVGADTQYF.

The chain links TRBV25-1 to TRBJ1-2; TRBD1 aligns across 7 bases. The germline CDR1 and CDR2 sequences are MGHDK and SYGVNS. Trimming at V came to 5 bases and at J to 4 bases, leaving 7 bases not matched to a gene. This CDR3 is 14 amino acids long. CDR3 amino acids: CASSRQGPFYGYTF. The CDR3 DNA follows: TGTGCCAGCAGTCGACAGGGCCCGTTCTATGGCTACACCTTC.

V is TRBV11-2 and J is TRBJ1-1, with D perhaps matching TRBD1 (6 bases). This CDR3 has 14 amino acids. The V end lost 7 bases, the J end lost 4 bases, and 16 bases lay between the germline ends. Germline V lookup: CDR1 SGHAT, CDR2 FQNNGV. The CDR3 is CASNPGGLGTEAFF. The CDR3 bases are TGTGCCAGCAACCCCGGGGGGCTCGGCACTGAAGCTTTCTTT.

The rearrangement links TRBV12-3 or TRBV12-4 to TRBJ2-1; 14 bases fit TRBD2. CDR3 length: 17 amino acids. J lost 8 bases, V lost 4 bases, and 10 bases had no gene match. The DNA of the CDR3 is TGTGCCAGCAGTTCACAACGGACTAGCGGGAGGAGGGATGAGCAGTTCTTC. Protein product: CASSSQRTSGRRDEQFF.

The gene calls are TRBV7-9 and TRBJ2-3, with 7 positions matching TRBD2. The J segment lost 1 base and the V segment lost 4 bases, leaving 5 bases of the junction unmatched. CDR3 size: 15 residues. CDR1 is SEHNR and CDR2 is FQNEAQ in the germline V gene (reference sequence). CDR3 in amino acids: CASSYTSARTDTQYF. The CDR3 nucleotides read TGTGCCAGCAGCTATACTAGCGCCCGCACAGATACGCAGTATTTT.

CDR3 bases: TGTGCCAGCAGCCCCTCTTGGGGGATCGAAACCTATAATTCACCCCTCCACTTT. Translated, it gives CASSPSWGIETYNSPLHF. The gene calls are TRBV3-1 and TRBJ1-6; a possible D gene is TRBD1 (5 bases). Germline V gene data show CDR1 as LGHDT and CDR2 as YNNKEL (reference sequence). The CDR3 extends over 18 amino acids. Trimming took off 4 bases at V and 2 bases at J, with 18 bases between the two ends.

This chain joins TRBV11-1 and TRBJ2-1; possible D gene TRBD2, 6 bases. Between the trimmed V and J ends, which lost 4 bases and 2 bases, there was a span of 12 bases. The CDR3 spans 15 residues. Germline CDR1 and CDR2: SGHAT and FQDESV (reference sequence). CDR3 residues: CASSSLAGTYNEQFF. CDR3 in DNA: TGTGCCAGCAGCTCCCTGGCGGGAACCTACAATGAGCAGTTCTTC.

The J gene is TRBJ2-3, the V gene TRBV7-2; the D gene is possibly TRBD1 (5 bases). The CDR3 totals 15 residues. Germline V gene data show CDR1 as SGHTA and CDR2 as FQGNSA. V was pared by 5 bases and J by 2 bases, with 14 bases between. Written as DNA, the CDR3 is TGTGCCAGCAGCGCCTCGACAGCGTACACAGATACGCAGTATTTT. It specifies CASSASTAYTDTQYF.

The rearrangement uses TRBV12-3 or TRBV12-4 and TRBJ2-7, with D possibly being TRBD2 (6 bases). V was clipped by 3 bases and J by 2 bases, with 20 bases between them. The CDR3 consists of 17 residues. The CDR3 sequence: CASSLGGLAPLPYEQYF. Written as DNA, the CDR3 is TGTGCCAGCAGTTTGGGAGGTCTAGCCCCTCTTCCCTACGAGCAGTACTTC.

The chain uses TRBV9 and TRBJ2-7; a weak D match, TRBD2 (5 bases). Germline CDR1 and CDR2: SGDLS and YYNGEE. This CDR3 spans 15 amino acids. The germline V and J ends were trimmed by 0 bases and 4 bases, with 14 bases remaining between them. CDR3 amino acids: CASSVGGSGAYEQYF. CDR3 sequence (DNA): TGTGCCAGCAGCGTAGGAGGGAGCGGAGCTTACGAGCAGTACTTC.

This sequence joins TRBV24-1 and TRBJ1-5; 7 nucleotides agree with TRBD1. The germline CDR1 and CDR2 sequences are KGHDR and SFDVKD. The CDR3 has 15 amino acids. V shed 4 bases and J 2 bases; nucleotides not matched to a gene: 4. The CDR3 DNA reads TGTGCCACCAGTGACCGTGACAGGGGCAATCAGCCCCAGCATTTT. Amino acid sequence: CATSDRDRGNQPQHF.

This clonotype was detected a few times. The V call is TRBV29-1, the J call TRBJ2-2; D remains ambiguous. V lost 5 bases, J lost 7 bases, and 8 bases lay in between. Looked up from germline, CDR1 is SQVTM and CDR2 is ANQGSEA. The CDR3 runs 11 residues. CDR3 coding DNA: TGCAGCGTTCTCGCGAGCGGGGAGCTGTTTTTT. Amino acid sequence: CSVLASGELFF.

This clonotype was seen repeatedly, ten times or more. CDR3 nucleotides: TGTGCCAGCAGCTTAGGAGGGGTTAGCACCGGGGAGCTGTTTTTT. Protein: CASSLGGVSTGELFF. The chain employs TRBV11-2 and TRBJ2-2; TRBD1 or TRBD2 may be the D gene (5 bases each). Trimming removed 1 base from V and 4 bases from J, with 10 bases in between. The V gene's germline CDR1 is SGHAT and CDR2 FQNNGV. The CDR3 has 15 amino acids.

This clonotype occurred a few times. The chain is built from TRBV10-3 and TRBJ2-2; TRBD1 matches 7 bases. CDR3 length: 15 amino acids. Germline lookup yields CDR1 ENHRY and CDR2 SYGVKD. V lost 6 bases and J lost 3; bases outside the gene matches: 7. CDR3 sequence: CAISKRGRDTGELFF. CDR3 in DNA: TGTGCCATCAGCAAAAGGGGGCGCGACACCGGGGAGCTGTTTTTT.

This clonotype is medium-sized within its sample. This sequence joins TRBV18 and TRBJ1-5; TRBD1 might be the D (6 bases). The V end lost 1 base, the J end lost 3 bases, and 13 bases lay between the germline ends. The CDR3 is made up of 16 amino acids. Per the germline V gene, CDR1 is KGHSH and CDR2 is LQKENI. CDR3 in DNA: TGTGCCAGCTCACCACGGCGGACAGAGGACAATCAGCCCCAGCATTTT. It specifies CASSPRRTEDNQPQHF. The whole variable domain, filled in from reference TRBV18 and TRBJ1-5, reads NAGVMQNPRHLVRRRGQEARLRCSPMKGHSHVYWYRQLPEEGLKFMVYLQKENIIDESGMPKERFSAEFPKEGPSILRIQQVVRGDSAAYFCASSPRRTEDNQPQHFGDGTRLSIL.

The rearrangement links TRBV5-1 to TRBJ2-3; the D is unclear. V gave up 0 bases and J gave up 0 bases, with 20 bases separating them. Germline V lookup: CDR1 SGHRS, CDR2 YFSETQ. The length of the CDR3 is 19 residues. The CDR3 region has the DNA TGCGCCAGCAGCTTGGGCAAGGCGTTTTGGTGGAAGAGCACAGATACGCAGTATTTT. This translates into CASSLGKAFWWKSTDTQYF.

The gene calls are TRBV20-1 and TRBJ2-5; no firm D call. Germline assignment: CDR1 DFQATT and CDR2 SNEGSKA (reference sequence). CDR3 length: 12 amino acids. The V gene lost 6 bases and the J gene lost 5 bases, with 13 bases spanning the gap. This CDR3 reads CSAPDARETQYF. The DNA for the CDR3 is TGCAGTGCCCCGGACGCCCGGGAGACCCAGTACTTC.

The rearrangement joins TRBV5-6 to TRBJ1-2, with D tentatively TRBD1 (5 bases). The CDR3 has 16 amino acids. V was trimmed by 3 bases and J by 4 bases, leaving 19 bases between them. In germline, CDR1 is SGHDT, CDR2 YYEEEE. The CDR3 region is CASSCSTWDGGYGYTF. The CDR3 nucleotides are TGTGCCAGCAGCTGTTCGACGTGGGACGGAGGCTATGGCTACACCTTC.

A few counts support this clonotype. V is TRBV12-3 or TRBV12-4 and J is TRBJ2-2; 8 bases line up with TRBD1. The CDR3 contains 14 residues. The ends lost 4 bases at V and 7 bases at J; junction bases unmatched: 5. This CDR3 is CASSYGQGGGELFF. DNA of the CDR3: TGTGCCAGCAGTTACGGACAGGGCGGCGGGGAGCTGTTTTTT.

The rearrangement links TRBV7-8 to TRBJ1-2; TRBD1 matches 7 bases. Germline V gene sequence: CDR1 SGHVS, CDR2 FQNEAQ. After removal of 3 bases from V and 5 bases from J, the junction contained 6 bases not matched to a gene. The CDR3 is 14 residues long. The CDR3, as DNA: TGTGCCAGCAGCTTGGGTCAGGGGGTTTATGGCTACACCTTC. Translated: CASSLGQGVYGYTF.

The rearrangement uses TRBV29-1 and TRBJ1-1, with 8 positions matching TRBD1. Germline CDR1 SQVTM, CDR2 ANQGSEA. The ends lost 6 bases at V and 0 bases at J; junction bases unmatched: 3. The CDR3 contains 13 residues. CDR3 region: CSVWTGLNTEAFF. Written as DNA, the CDR3 is TGCAGCGTCTGGACAGGGTTGAACACTGAAGCTTTCTTT.

Points on this clonotype: This may come from a read error, since a much larger clone is one base off. The gene calls are TRBV12-3 or TRBV12-4 and TRBJ1-5; D is unclear. The CDR3 spans 15 residues. CDR3 in amino acids: CASSRTDEGNQSQHF. The CDR3 DNA is TGTGCCAGCAGTCGGACCGACGAGGGCAATCAGTCCCAGCATTTT.

The chain joins TRBV3-1 to TRBJ2-1; 7 bases line up with TRBD2. Germline CDR1 LGHDT, CDR2 YNNKEL (reference sequence). With 3 bases clipped from V and 10 bases from J, the junction kept 6 bases outside the gene matches. There are 13 residues in the CDR3. Written as DNA, the CDR3 is TGTGCCAGCAGCCAGGGACGGGAGGACGAGCAGTTCTTC. Translated: CASSQGREDEQFF.

This clonotype appeared a single time. The chain uses TRBV4-2 and TRBJ2-2; D remains unclear. V lost 0 bases and J lost 4, with 6 bases in between. This CDR3 is 14 amino acids long. Germline V gene sequence: CDR1 LGHNA, CDR2 YNFKEQ. CDR3 sequence: CASSQEAGTGELFF. The CDR3 nucleotides read TGTGCCAGCAGCCAAGAGGCCGGCACCGGGGAGCTGTTTTTT.

The DNA of the CDR3 is TGTGCCAGCAGCTTTCCATTCAGGGGGCCTCTCTCCTACGAGCAGTACTTC. It translates to CASSFPFRGPLSYEQYF. This sequence joins TRBV11-2 and TRBJ2-7; TRBD1 matches at 8 bases. The CDR3 sequence is 17 residues long. Trimming removed 3 bases from V and 0 bases from J; junction bases left unmatched: 10. Germline CDR1 reads SGHAT; CDR2 reads FQNNGV.

The chain couples TRBV2 to TRBJ2-3, with a weak D call TRBD2 (5 bases). Germline CDR1 and CDR2: SNHLY and FYNNEI. The CDR3 has 14 amino acids. Trimming took 0 bases from V and 6 from J, leaving 10 bases between them. CDR3 loop: CASSEAGILDTQYF. DNA of the CDR3: TGTGCCAGCAGTGAAGCCGGGATTCTGGATACGCAGTATTTT.

V and J are TRBV28 and TRBJ2-3; 11 positions match TRBD2. The V and J ends lost 5 bases and 4 bases, in that order; junction bases with no gene match: 5. CDR3 length: 15 amino acids. Germline values: CDR1 MDHEN, CDR2 SYDVKM. CDR3 in amino acids: CASSPTSGESDTQYF. CDR3 in DNA: TGTGCCAGCAGTCCGACTAGCGGGGAGTCAGATACGCAGTATTTT.